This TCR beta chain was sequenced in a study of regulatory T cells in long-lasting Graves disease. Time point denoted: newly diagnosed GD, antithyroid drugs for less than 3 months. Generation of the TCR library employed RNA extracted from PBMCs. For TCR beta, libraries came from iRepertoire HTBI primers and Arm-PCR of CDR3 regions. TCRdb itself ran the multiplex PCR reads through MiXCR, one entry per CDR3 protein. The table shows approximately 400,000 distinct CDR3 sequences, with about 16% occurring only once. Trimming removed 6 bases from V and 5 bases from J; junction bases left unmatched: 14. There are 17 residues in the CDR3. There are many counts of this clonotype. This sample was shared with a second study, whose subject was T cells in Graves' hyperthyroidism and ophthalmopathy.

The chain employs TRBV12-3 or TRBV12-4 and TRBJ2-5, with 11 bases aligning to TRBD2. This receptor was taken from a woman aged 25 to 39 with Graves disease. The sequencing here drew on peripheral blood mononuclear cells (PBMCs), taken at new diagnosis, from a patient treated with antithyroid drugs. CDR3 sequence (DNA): TGTGCCAGCAGCTTACCCCCTAGCGGGAGGAGTCGGGAGACCCAGTACTTC. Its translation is CASSLPPSGRSRETQYF.